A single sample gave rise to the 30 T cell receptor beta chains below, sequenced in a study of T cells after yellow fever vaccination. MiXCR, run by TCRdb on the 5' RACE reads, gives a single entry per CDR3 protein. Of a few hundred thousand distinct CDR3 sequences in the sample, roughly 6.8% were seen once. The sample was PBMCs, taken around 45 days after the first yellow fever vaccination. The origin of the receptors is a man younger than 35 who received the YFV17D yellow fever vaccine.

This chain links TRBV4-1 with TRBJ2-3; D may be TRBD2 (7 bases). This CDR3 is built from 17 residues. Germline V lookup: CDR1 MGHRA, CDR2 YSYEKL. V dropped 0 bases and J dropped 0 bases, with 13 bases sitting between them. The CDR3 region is CASSQDSGGTSTDTQYF. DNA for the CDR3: TGCGCCAGCAGCCAAGATTCGGGGGGCACTAGCACAGATACGCAGTATTTT.

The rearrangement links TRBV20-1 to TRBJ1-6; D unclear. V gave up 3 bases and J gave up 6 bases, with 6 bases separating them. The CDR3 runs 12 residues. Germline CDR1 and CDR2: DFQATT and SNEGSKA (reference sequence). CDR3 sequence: CSARGPNSPLHF. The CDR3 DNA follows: TGCAGTGCTAGGGGCCCTAATTCACCCCTCCACTTT.

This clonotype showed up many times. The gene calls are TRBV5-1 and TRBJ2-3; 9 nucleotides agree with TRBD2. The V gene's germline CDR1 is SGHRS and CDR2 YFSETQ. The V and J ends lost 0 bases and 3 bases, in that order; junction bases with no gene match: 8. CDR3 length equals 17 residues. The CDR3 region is CASSLGPRSGGTDTQYF. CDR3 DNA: TGCGCCAGCAGCTTGGGGCCTCGTAGCGGGGGAACAGATACGCAGTATTTT.

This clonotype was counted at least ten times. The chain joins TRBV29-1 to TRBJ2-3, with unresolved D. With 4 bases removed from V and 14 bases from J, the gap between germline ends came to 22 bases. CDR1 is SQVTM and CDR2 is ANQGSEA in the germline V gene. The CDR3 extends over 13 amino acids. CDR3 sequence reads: CSVAPVLAGPPYF. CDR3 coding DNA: TGCAGCGTTGCCCCGGTTTTAGCCGGGCCCCCGTATTTT.

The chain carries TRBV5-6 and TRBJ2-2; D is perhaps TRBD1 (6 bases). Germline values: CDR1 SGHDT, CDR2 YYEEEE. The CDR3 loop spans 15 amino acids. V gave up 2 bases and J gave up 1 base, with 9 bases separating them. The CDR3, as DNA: TGTGCCAGCAGCTTTACAGGGATGAACACCGGGGAGCTGTTTTTT. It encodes CASSFTGMNTGELFF.

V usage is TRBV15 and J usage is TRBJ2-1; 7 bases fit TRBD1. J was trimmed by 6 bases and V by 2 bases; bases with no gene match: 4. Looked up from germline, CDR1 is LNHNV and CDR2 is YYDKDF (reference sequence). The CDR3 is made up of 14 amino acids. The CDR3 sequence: CATSRKTGVNEQFF. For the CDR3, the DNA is TGTGCCACCAGCAGAAAAACAGGGGTCAATGAGCAGTTCTTC. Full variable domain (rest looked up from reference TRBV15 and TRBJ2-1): DAMVIQNPRYQVTQFGKPVTLSCSQTLNHNVMYWYQQKSSQAPKLLFHYYDKDFNNEADTPDNFQSRRPNTSFCFLDIRSPGLGDTAMYLCATSRKTGVNEQFFGPGTRLTVL.

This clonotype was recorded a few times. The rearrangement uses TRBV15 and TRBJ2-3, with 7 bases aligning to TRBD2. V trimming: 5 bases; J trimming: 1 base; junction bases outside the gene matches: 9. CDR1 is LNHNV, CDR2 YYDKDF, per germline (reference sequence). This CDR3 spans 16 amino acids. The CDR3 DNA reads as TGTGCCACCAGCCCTGGAGGGGCGGGGGGCACAGATACGCAGTATTTT. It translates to CATSPGGAGGTDTQYF.

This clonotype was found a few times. The CDR3 sequence is CASSSYGATKGTEAFF. DNA for the CDR3: TGCGCCAGCAGCTCTTATGGCGCCACTAAGGGGACTGAAGCTTTCTTT. The V call is TRBV5-1, the J call TRBJ1-1; perhaps TRBD1 as D (5 bases). In germline, CDR1 is SGHRS, CDR2 YFSETQ. This CDR3 is built from 16 residues. Trimming took 3 bases from V and 5 from J, leaving 20 bases between them. The full variable domain, its missing parts supplied by reference TRBV5-1 and TRBJ1-1, is KAGVTQTPRYLIKTRGQQVTLSCSPISGHRSVSWYQQTPGQGLQFLFEYFSETQRNKGNFPGRFSGRQFSNSRSEMNVSTLELGDSALYLCASSSYGATKGTEAFFGQGTRLTVV.

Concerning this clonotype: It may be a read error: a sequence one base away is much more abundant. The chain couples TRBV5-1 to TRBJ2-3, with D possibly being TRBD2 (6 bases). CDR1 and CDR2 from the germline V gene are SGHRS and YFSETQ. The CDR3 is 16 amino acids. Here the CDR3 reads CASRRVGGLNTDTHYF. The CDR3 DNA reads TGCGCCAGCAGGAGGGTCGGGGGATTGAACACAGATACGCATTATTTT. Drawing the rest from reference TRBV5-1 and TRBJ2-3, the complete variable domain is KAGVTQTPRYLIKTRGQQVTLSCSPISGHRSVSWYQQTPGQGLQFLFEYFSETQRNKGNFPGRFSGRQFSNSRSEMNVSTLELGDSALYLCASRRVGGLNTDTHYFGPGTRLTVL.

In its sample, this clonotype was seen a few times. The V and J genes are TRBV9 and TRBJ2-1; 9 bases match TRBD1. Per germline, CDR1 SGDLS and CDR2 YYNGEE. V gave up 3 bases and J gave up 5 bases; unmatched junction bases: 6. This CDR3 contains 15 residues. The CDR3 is CASSGPTGGHNEQFF. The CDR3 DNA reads TGTGCCAGCAGCGGACCGACAGGGGGACACAATGAGCAGTTCTTC. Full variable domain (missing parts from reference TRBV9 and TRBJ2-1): DSGVTQTPKHLITATGQRVTLRCSPRSGDLSVYWYQQSLDQGLQFLIQYYNGEERAKGNILERFSAQQFPDLHSELNLSSLELGDSALYFCASSGPTGGHNEQFFGPGTRLTVL.

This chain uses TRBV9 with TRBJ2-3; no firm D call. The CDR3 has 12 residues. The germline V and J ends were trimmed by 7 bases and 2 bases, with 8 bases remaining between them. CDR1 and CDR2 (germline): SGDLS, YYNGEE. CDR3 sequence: CASSAVTDTQYF. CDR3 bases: TGTGCCAGCTCCGCGGTCACAGATACGCAGTATTTT.

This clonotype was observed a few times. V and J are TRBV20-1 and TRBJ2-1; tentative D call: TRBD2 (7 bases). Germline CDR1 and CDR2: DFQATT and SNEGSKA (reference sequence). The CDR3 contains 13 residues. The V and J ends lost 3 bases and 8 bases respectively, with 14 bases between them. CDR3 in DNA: TGCAGTGCTAGCGGGGGGCCCCTTGATGAGCAGTTCTTC. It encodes CSASGGPLDEQFF.

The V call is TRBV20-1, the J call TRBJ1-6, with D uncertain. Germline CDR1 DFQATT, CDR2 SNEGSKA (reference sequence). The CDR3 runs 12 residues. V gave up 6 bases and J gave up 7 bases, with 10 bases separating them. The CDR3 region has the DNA TGCAGTGCGGAGGGTTGGAATTCACCCCTCCACTTT. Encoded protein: CSAEGWNSPLHF.

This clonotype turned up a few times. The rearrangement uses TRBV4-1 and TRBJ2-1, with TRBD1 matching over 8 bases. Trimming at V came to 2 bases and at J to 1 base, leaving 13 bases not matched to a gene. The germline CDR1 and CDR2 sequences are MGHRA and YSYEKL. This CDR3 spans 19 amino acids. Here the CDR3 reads CASSQPSSGQGRSYNEQFF. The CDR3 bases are TGCGCCAGCAGCCAACCTTCAAGCGGACAGGGTAGATCCTACAATGAGCAGTTCTTC.

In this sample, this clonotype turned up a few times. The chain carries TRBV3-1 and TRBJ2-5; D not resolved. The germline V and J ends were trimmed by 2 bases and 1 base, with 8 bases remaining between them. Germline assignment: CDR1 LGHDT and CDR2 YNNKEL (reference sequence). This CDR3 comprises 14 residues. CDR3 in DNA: TGTGCCAGCAGCCAATTCGGCGGCCAAGAGACCCAGTACTTC. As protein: CASSQFGGQETQYF.

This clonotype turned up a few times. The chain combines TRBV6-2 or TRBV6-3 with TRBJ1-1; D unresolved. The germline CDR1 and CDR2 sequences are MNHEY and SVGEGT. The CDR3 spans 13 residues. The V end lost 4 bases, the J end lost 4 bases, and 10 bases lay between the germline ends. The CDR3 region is CASSSILPTEAFF. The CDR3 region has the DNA TGTGCCAGCAGTTCGATTCTCCCCACTGAAGCTTTCTTT.

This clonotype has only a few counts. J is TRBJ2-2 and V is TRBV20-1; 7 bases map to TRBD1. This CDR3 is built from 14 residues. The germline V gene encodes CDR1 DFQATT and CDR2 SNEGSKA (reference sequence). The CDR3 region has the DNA TGCAAAGACACCGGGACAGCGAACACCGGGGAGCTGTTTTTT. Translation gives CKDTGTANTGELFF.

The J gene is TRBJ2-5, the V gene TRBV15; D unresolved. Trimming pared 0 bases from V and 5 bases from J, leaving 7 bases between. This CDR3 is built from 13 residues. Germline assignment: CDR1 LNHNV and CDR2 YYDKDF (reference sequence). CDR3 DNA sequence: TGTGCCACCAGCAGAGATTCTTGGGAGACCCAGTACTTC. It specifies CATSRDSWETQYF.

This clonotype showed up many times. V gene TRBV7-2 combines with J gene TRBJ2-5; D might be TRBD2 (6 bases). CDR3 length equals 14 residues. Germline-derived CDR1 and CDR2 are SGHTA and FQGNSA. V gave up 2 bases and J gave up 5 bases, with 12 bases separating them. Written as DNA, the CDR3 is TGTGCCAGCAGCTTAATGGTGGCGGGGGAGACCCAGTACTTC. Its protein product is CASSLMVAGETQYF.

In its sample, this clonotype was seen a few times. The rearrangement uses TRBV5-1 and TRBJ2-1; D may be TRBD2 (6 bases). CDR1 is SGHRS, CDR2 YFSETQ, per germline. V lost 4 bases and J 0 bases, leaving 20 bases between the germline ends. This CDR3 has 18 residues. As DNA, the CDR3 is TGCGCCAGCAGCATTACATGGGCGGGGTCGAGCTCCTACAATGAGCAGTTCTTC. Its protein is CASSITWAGSSSYNEQFF.

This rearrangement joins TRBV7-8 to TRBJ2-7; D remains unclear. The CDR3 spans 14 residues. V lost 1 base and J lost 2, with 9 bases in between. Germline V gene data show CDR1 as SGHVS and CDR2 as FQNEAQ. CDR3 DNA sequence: TGTGCCAGCAGCTTAGACTCTAGGGCCTACGAGCAGTACGTC. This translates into CASSLDSRAYEQYV.

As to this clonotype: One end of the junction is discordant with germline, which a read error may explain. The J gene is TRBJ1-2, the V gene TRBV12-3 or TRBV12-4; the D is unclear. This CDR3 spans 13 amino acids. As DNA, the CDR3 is TGTGCCAGCAGTTTGAAGTACTCCTATGTCTACACCTTC. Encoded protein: CASSLKYSYVYTF.

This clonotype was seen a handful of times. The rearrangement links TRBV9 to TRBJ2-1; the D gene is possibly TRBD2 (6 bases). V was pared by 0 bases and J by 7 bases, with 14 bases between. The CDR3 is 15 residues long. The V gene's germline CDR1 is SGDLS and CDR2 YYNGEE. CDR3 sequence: CASSVAVGGRNEQFF. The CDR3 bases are TGTGCCAGCAGCGTAGCCGTCGGGGGAAGAAATGAGCAGTTCTTC.

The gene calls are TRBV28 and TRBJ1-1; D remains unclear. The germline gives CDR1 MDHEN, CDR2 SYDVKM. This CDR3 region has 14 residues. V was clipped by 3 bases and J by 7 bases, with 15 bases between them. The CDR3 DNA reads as TGTGCCAGCAGTTTTGAGGGAGCGGCCGATGAAGCTTTCTTT. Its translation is CASSFEGAADEAFF.

The CDR3 sequence is CASSYADRNNGYTF. CDR3 in DNA: TGTGCCAGCAGTTACGCGGACAGGAATAATGGCTACACCTTC. V usage is TRBV6-5 and J usage is TRBJ1-2; 7 bases line up with TRBD1. V lost 2 bases to trimming and J lost 6 bases; unmatched junction nucleotides: 6. The CDR3 loop spans 14 amino acids. Germline-derived CDR1 and CDR2 are MNHEY and SVGAGI.

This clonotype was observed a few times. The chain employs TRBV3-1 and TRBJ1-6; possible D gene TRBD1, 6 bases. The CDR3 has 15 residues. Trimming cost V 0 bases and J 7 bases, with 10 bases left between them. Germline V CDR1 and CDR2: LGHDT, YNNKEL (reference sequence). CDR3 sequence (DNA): TGTGCCAGCAGCCAAGAGGGGACACGAAATTCACCCCTCCACTTT. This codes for CASSQEGTRNSPLHF.

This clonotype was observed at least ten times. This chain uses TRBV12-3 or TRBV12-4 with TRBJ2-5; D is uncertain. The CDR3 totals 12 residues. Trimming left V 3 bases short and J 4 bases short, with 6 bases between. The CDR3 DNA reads TGTGCCAGCAGTTTTTTCAGAGAGACCCAGTACTTC. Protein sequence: CASSFFRETQYF.

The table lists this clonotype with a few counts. The chain's CDR3 is CASSQDFGLAASTDTQYF. The CDR3 DNA sequence: TGCGCCAGCAGCCAAGACTTTGGACTAGCGGCTAGCACAGATACGCAGTATTTT. V gene TRBV4-3 combines with J gene TRBJ2-3, with 10 positions matching TRBD2. CDR3 length: 18 residues. Germline V gene lookup returns CDR1 LGHNA and CDR2 YSLEER. The V segment lost 0 bases and the J segment 0 bases; nucleotides outside the gene matches: 6.

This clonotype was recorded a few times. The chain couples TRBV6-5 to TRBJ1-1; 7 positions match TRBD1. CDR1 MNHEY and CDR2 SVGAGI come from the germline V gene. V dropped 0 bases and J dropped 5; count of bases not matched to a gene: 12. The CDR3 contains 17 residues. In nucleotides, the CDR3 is TGTGCCAGCAGTTACTCGAGGGGTGGCCAGGGGGGGACTGAAGCTTTCTTT. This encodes CASSYSRGGQGGTEAFF.

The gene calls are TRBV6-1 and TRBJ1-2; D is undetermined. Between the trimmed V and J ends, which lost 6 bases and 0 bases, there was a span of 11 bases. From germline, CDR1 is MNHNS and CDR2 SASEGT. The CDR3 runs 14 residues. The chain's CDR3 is CASRHGSANYGYTF. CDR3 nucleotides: TGTGCCAGCAGACACGGGTCAGCTAACTATGGCTACACCTTC.